Presented here are 5 T cell receptor beta chains from one specimen sequenced in a study of T cell changes during pregnancy in multiple sclerosis. Only in-frame clones appear in the TCRdb table, and some are missing; sequencing was by immunoSEQ multiplex PCR. Among some 87,000 clones, roughly 96% were seen once, and the ten largest hold around 1%. The material was peripheral blood, obtained in the second trimester of pregnancy. The source is a female donor with multiple sclerosis, enrolled in a pregnancy study.

The V call is TRBV5-1, the J call TRBJ2-2; TRBD1 is a possible D gene (5 bases). Trimming removed 2 bases at V and 3 bases at J, with 5 bases between. CDR3 length: 13 residues. Germline V gene sequence: CDR1 SGHRS, CDR2 YFSETQ. The CDR3 protein is CASSLQDTGELFF. In DNA form, the CDR3 reads TGCGCCAGCAGCTTACAGGACACCGGGGAGCTGTTTTTT.

This chain uses TRBV4-1 with TRBJ1-1, with 7 nucleotides matching TRBD1. The germline V gene has CDR1 MGHRA and CDR2 YSYEKL. This CDR3 spans 14 amino acids. The V gene end was trimmed by 3 bases and the J gene end by 5 bases; junction bases not matched to a gene: 6. The CDR3 sequence: CASSQNRGSTEAFF. The DNA of the CDR3 is TGCGCCAGCAGCCAGAACAGGGGCTCTACTGAAGCTTTCTTT.

The gene calls are TRBV5-1 and TRBJ2-7; D uncertain. V lost 0 bases and J lost 1, with 11 bases in between. Per the germline V gene, CDR1 is SGHRS and CDR2 is YFSETQ. This CDR3 has 15 residues. For the CDR3, the DNA is TGCGCCAGCAGCTTGGCTGGGCTTGGGTCCTACGAGCAGTACTTC. It codes for CASSLAGLGSYEQYF.

The gene calls are TRBV20-1 and TRBJ1-1; a weak D match, TRBD1 (6 bases). Deletions cut 3 bases from V and 12 bases from J, with 14 bases between. Germline values: CDR1 DFQATT, CDR2 SNEGSKA (reference sequence). There are 11 residues in the CDR3. For the CDR3, the DNA is TGCAGTGCTAGGTTGACAGGCTACCCTTTCTTT. Translating gives CSARLTGYPFF.

The chain links TRBV10-1 to TRBJ1-5; no clear D gene. Germline lookup yields CDR1 WNHNN and CDR2 SYGVQD (reference sequence). Trimming removed 0 bases at V and 5 bases at J, with 11 bases between. The CDR3 totals 15 residues. The CDR3: CASSESRGPYQPQHF. As DNA, the CDR3 is TGCGCCAGCAGTGAGTCGAGAGGGCCTTATCAGCCCCAGCATTTT.